This T cell receptor (beta chain) was retrieved from a study of CD8 T cells in Susac syndrome (dated by TCRdb to about 2019). Background for the entire study: Of the Susac syndrome patients who were sequenced, over five had clinically active disease and about 8 were in clinical remission. Repertoire sequencing was used to test whether CD8+ T cell activation and differentiation in Susac syndrome was antigen driven. At blood withdrawal, Susac syndrome patients were therapy-naive, treated with corticosteroids (with IVIg additionally given to some), or treated with IVIg alone.

General findings and caveats noted by the study authors: No clonal expansion was detected in the CD4+ T cell repertoire of Susac syndrome patients. The number of individuals in the TCR sequencing and HLA analysis was recognized as being relatively small.

As to this clonotype: What antigen it recognizes has not been identified. Base qualities are not provided; no much larger clone lies one nucleotide away.

RNA was extracted using the RNeasy kit, and about 0.45 to 1 ug of the RNA was reverse transcribed with random hexamers. The immunoSEQ multiplex PCR assay, which covers 54 Vbeta and 13 Jbeta segments, was used to amplify TCR beta CDR3 regions. Bias from PCR amplification was corrected by using a synthetic template baseline for primer optimization and for computational correction. The source study handled its data this way. Reads were annotated to V, D and J genes per IMGT and analyzed with immunoSEQ Analyzer, keeping only productive sequences. To calculate clonality, Shannon entropy was normalized by log2 of the number of productive unique sequences and then subtracted from one. For each patient and control, public and private clones were evaluated among the 100 most prevalent clones. Susac-specific clones were defined as absent from healthy and MS cohorts, approximately 1,000 published viral clones and other ImmuneACCESS disease sequences. The public sequencing data were trimmed at Q25 with fastp and processed into clonotypes with MiXCR by TCRdb, which kept only in-frame beta chains. Entries that share a CDR3 protein sequence are merged under the most common genes and DNA. The authors' filters were not applied to this entry. The sample table shows roughly 190,000 distinct CDR3 sequences, and around 95% are seen once. 0.098% of the sample goes to the ten largest clones.

CDR1 and CDR2 (SGHVS, FNYEAQ) derive from the germline V gene. The CDR3 goes from the cysteine to the phenylalanine over 14 residues. The kept DNA is CDR3 alone, 42 bases in frame from the first base. V and J are truncated by 0 bases and 0 bases respectively, leaving an intervening sequence of 6 bases. Peripheral blood CD8+ and CD4+ T cells from healthy donors, Susac syndrome patients and multiple sclerosis patients were profiled by high-throughput TCR beta sequencing. Susac syndrome patients met recently defined diagnostic criteria for definite or probable disease. Bulk CD8+ and CD4+ T cells were purified magnetically by negative isolation, whereas CD8+ TEMRA cells were enriched by FACS. Blood was collected in EDTA tubes and processed within 24 hours, with PBMCs isolated through density gradient centrifugation. PBMCs intended for TCR sequencing were frozen in liquid nitrogen and were later thawed in a 37 degrees C water bath. A purity of at least 90% was achieved for sorted or isolated CD4+, CD8+ and CD8+ TEMRA cells.

The sample consisted of CD4+ T cells from PBMCs. The chain links TRBV7-6 with TRBJ2-7, with TRBD1 tentatively as D gene (5 bases match). The source of this sequence is a human donor with Susac syndrome. The CDR3 here reads CASSLADISYEQYF. The nucleotide sequence is given as TGTGCCAGCAGCTTAGCGGACATCTCCTACGAGCAGTACTTC.